Below are 12 T cell receptor beta chains sequenced from a single sample in a study of T cell repertoires in aging, cancer and after chemotherapy. TRB rearrangements spanning V, D and J were amplified using mixed TRB-A/B primers. TCRdb fed the multiplex PCR reads into MiXCR, producing one record per CDR3 protein. The data show some 19,000 distinct CDR3 sequences, roughly 35% seen once. Amplification of TCR beta used genomic DNA extracted from peripheral blood. The sequenced sample was blood. Receptor source: a human donor with a solid tumor.

This clonotype occurred a few times. The rearrangement uses TRBV7-9 and TRBJ1-2; D is possibly TRBD1 (5 bases). The length of the CDR3 is 15 residues. Germline V gives CDR1 SEHNR, CDR2 FQNEAQ (reference sequence). V was pared by 1 base and J by 6 bases, with 15 bases between. CDR3: CASSLGEAGLDGYTF. The CDR3 region has the DNA TGTGCCAGCAGCTTAGGAGAGGCGGGGCTAGATGGCTACACCTTC.

Written as DNA, the CDR3 is TGTGCCTGGTTAGGAGCTAGCACAGATACGCAGTATTTT. Its protein product is CAWLGASTDTQYF. The gene calls are TRBV30 and TRBJ2-3; D gene ambiguous. V lost 5 bases to trimming and J lost 0 bases, with 9 bases between them. The CDR3 totals 13 residues. CDR1 is GTSNPN and CDR2 is SVGIG in the germline V gene (reference sequence).

A few counts support this clonotype. This sequence joins TRBV27 and TRBJ2-7; D is unclear. Germline loops: CDR1 MNHEY, CDR2 SMNVEV (reference sequence). Trimming removed 3 bases at V and 2 bases at J, with 5 bases between. The CDR3 is made up of 12 amino acids. CDR3 region: CASSFTPYEQYF. In DNA, the CDR3 is TGTGCCAGCAGTTTCACCCCCTACGAGCAGTACTTC.

Regarding this clonotype: Given a much more abundant clone one base away, this may be a read error. The gene calls are TRBV6-5 and TRBJ2-5; 7 nucleotides align to TRBD2. The germline V gene has CDR1 MNHEY and CDR2 SVGAGI. The CDR3 is made up of 14 amino acids. The CDR3 DNA reads TGTACCAGCAGTCCCGGGGGAGGGCAAGAGACCCAGTACTTC. Its protein product is CTSSPGGGQETQYF.

The gene calls are TRBV20-1 and TRBJ1-2; TRBD1 agrees at 7 bases. This CDR3 region has 12 residues. The germline V gene has CDR1 DFQATT and CDR2 SNEGSKA (reference sequence). V shed 5 bases and J 8 bases; nucleotides not matched to a gene: 8. CDR3 in DNA: TGCAGTGCTCCGACAGGGAGGCCCGGCTACACCTTC. This sequence encodes CSAPTGRPGYTF.

CDR3 residues: CASSRKETQYF. Written as DNA, the CDR3 is TGTGCCAGCAGTCGTAAAGAGACCCAGTACTTC. The rearrangement links TRBV6-2 or TRBV6-3 to TRBJ2-5; D not resolved. Germline assignment: CDR1 MNHEY and CDR2 SVGEGT. V was trimmed by 5 bases and J by 3 bases, leaving 4 bases between them. The CDR3 is made up of 11 amino acids.

The rearrangement links TRBV5-1 to TRBJ2-1, with D perhaps TRBD1 or TRBD2 (5 bases each). Trimming took off 2 bases at V and 0 bases at J, with 9 bases between the two ends. CDR3 length equals 15 residues. From germline, CDR1 is SGHRS and CDR2 YFSETQ. CDR3 region: CASSFGDGSYNEQFF. CDR3 coding DNA: TGCGCCAGCAGCTTTGGGGACGGCTCCTACAATGAGCAGTTCTTC.

The chain links TRBV5-4 to TRBJ1-4; D uncertain. Trimming took 4 bases from V and 0 from J, leaving 4 bases between them. The CDR3 consists of 13 residues. Germline V lookup: CDR1 SGHNT, CDR2 YYREEE (reference sequence). CDR3 residues: CASSRSTNEKLFF. CDR3 in DNA: TGTGCCAGCAGCCGTTCAACTAATGAAAAACTGTTTTTT.

The genes are TRBV15 and TRBJ2-5; D not resolved. This CDR3 spans 14 amino acids. Trimming cost V 0 bases and J 3 bases, with 8 bases left between them. Germline V gene lookup returns CDR1 LNHNV and CDR2 YYDKDF (reference sequence). The CDR3: CATSRDLGEETQYF. The DNA for the CDR3 is TGTGCCACCAGCAGAGATTTGGGCGAAGAGACCCAGTACTTC.

In its sample, this clonotype was seen a few times. The chain carries TRBV18 and TRBJ1-2; TRBD1 is a possible D gene (5 bases). CDR3 length equals 14 residues. Per the germline V gene, CDR1 is KGHSH and CDR2 is LQKENI. The V end lost 3 bases, the J end lost 3 bases, and 11 bases lay between the germline ends. Here the CDR3 reads CASSPKGEDYGYTF. CDR3 nucleotides: TGTGCCAGCTCACCTAAAGGGGAGGACTATGGCTACACCTTC.

This clonotype came up a few times. The rearrangement links TRBV7-3 to TRBJ2-3; D is perhaps TRBD1 (5 bases). Germline values: CDR1 SGHTA, CDR2 FQGTGA. Trimming pared 4 bases from V and 4 bases from J, leaving 15 bases between. This CDR3 has 15 residues. The CDR3 region is CASSSGSSLPDTQYF. The CDR3 DNA sequence: TGTGCCAGCAGCTCAGGGTCTAGTTTGCCAGATACGCAGTATTTT.

In its sample, this clonotype was seen a few times. The chain carries TRBV6-5 and TRBJ2-6, with D perhaps TRBD1 (6 bases). The CDR3 loop spans 15 amino acids. Per germline, CDR1 MNHEY and CDR2 SVGAGI. The ends were cut back, 6 bases at V and 1 base at J, with 10 bases in the middle. As DNA, the CDR3 is TGTGCCAGCAGCACAGGGCTGTCTGGGGCCAACGTCCTGACTTTC. Translation gives CASSTGLSGANVLTF.